This TCR beta chain was obtained from a study of blood T cell repertoires in COVID-19. At the level of the study: PBMCs, B-cell-depleted T cells, or T cells were the source of the cDNA or gDNA that made up the material.

Per the original data handling: By means of reference gene primer amplification, nucleated cell counts were estimated. Here immunoSEQ multiplex PCR was the method, and the copy in TCRdb shows in-frame clones only, minus some. V, J and clone size are those of that table, while D and trimming were read from the DNA. The data contain 310,000 or so clones, over 80% of them singletons. Trimming took 0 bases from V and 3 from J; bases not matched to a gene: 1. The CDR3 sequence is 14 residues long. Germline V gene sequence: CDR1 SGDLS, CDR2 YYNGEE. The clonotype comes from a man aged 25 to 40 with COVID-19, enrolled during active disease. V usage is TRBV9 and J usage is TRBJ2-7; 9 bases agree with TRBD1. Sequencing was carried out using peripheral blood. This CDR3 reads CASSVGDRDYEQYF. The CDR3 nucleotides read TGTGCCAGCAGCGTAGGGGACAGGGACTACGAGCAGTACTTC.